This TCR beta chain originates from a study of response to subunit inactivated influenza vaccine. V lost 7 bases and J lost 6, with 19 bases in between. The CDR3 is 15 residues long. The germline V gene encodes CDR1 SGHVS and CDR2 FNYEAQ. TCRdb used MiXCR to reprocess the RT-PCR reads, holding one entry per CDR3 protein. This sample has over 300,000 distinct CDR3 sequences, with around a fifth found just once. The receptor was isolated from a man between 50 and 70 years old who received an inactivated influenza vaccine. The chain carries TRBV7-6 and TRBJ2-1, with unresolved D. The source was PBMCs from blood, collected about 20 months after vaccination. The CDR3 region is CASTPFVGSRNEQFF. CDR3 in DNA: TGTGCCAGCACTCCCTTCGTGGGTAGCCGCAATGAGCAGTTCTTC.